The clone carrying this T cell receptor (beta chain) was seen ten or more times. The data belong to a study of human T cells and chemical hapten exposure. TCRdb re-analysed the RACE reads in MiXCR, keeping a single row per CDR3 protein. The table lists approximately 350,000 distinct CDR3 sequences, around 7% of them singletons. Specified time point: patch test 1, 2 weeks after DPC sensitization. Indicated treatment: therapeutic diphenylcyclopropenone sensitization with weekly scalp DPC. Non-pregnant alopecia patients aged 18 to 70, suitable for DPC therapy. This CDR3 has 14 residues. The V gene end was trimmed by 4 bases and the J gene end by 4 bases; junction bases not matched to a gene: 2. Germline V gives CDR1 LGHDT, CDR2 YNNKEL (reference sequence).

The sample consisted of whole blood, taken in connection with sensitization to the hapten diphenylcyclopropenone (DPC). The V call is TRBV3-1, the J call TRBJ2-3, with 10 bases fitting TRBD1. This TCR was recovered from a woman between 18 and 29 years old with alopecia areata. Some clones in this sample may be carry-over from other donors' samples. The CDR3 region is CASSPDRGADTQYF. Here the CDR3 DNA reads TGTGCCAGCAGCCCGGACAGGGGGGCAGATACGCAGTATTTT.